The clone carrying this T cell receptor beta chain was observed many times. As yet, its antigen is unknown. A single record per CDR3 protein comes from TCRdb applying MiXCR to the 5' RACE reads. The sample has fewer than 550,000 distinct CDR3 sequences; 5.3% are singletons. This record comes from a study of CD8 T cells in ankylosing spondylitis. Study results and limitations: Reportedly, disease-linked clones are significantly enriched in ankylosing spondylitis patients' matched synovial fluid. Several highly homologous variants made up a TCR beta motif, and this motif appeared characteristic of ankylosing spondylitis blood. Reactive arthritis synovial fluid and blood previously showed some of these motif variants.

The CDR3 covers 14 residues. V gave up 5 bases and J gave up 5 bases; unmatched junction bases: 8. Germline V CDR1 and CDR2: DFQATT, SNEGSKA (reference sequence). The specimen was blood, either unsorted or a sorted T cell fraction (not recorded which). The chain couples TRBV20-1 to TRBJ1-5; 8 positions match TRBD1. This sequence was found in a male donor with ankylosing spondylitis. The CDR3, as DNA: TGCAGTGCTCAATTCCGACAGGGGTATCAGCCCCAGCATTTT. This codes for CSAQFRQGYQPQHF.